This is a list of T cell receptor beta chains from one sample in a study of shared clonotypes between healthy human individuals. Some clones are missing from TCRdb's copy, which holds only in-frame ones; the method was immunoSEQ multiplex PCR. The top ten hold about 1.7% of the sample, which has roughly 2,000,000 clones, roughly 95% seen once. The sample consisted of naive CD8+ T cells from PBMCs. The receptors here all came from a man younger than 35 in good health. Some clones in this sample may be carry-over from other donors' samples. The CDR3 runs from the conserved cysteine through the conserved F or W.

TRBV7-9	TRBJ2-1	CASSLAFPLLAGEIF
TRBV7-9	TRBJ1-2	CASSLVTPDRQYGYTF
TRBV2	TRBJ2-5	CASSGSEGSQETQYF
TRBV4-2	TRBJ2-4	CASSPGLAGGNIQYF
TRBV4-1	TRBJ2-2	CASSQVTRNTGELFF
TRBV4-2	TRBJ2-1	CASSQTNGGRDEQFF
TRBV11-2	TRBJ2-1	CASSLDHRWERDEQFF
TRBV19	TRBJ2-7	CACGRRGEQYF
TRBV6-5	TRBJ2-3	CASSPGETSTDTQYF
TRBV28	TRBJ2-7	CASSPTRGSAYEQYF
TRBV6-1	TRBJ2-7	CASSPSSSYEQYF